The 5 T cell receptor beta chains listed next were all sequenced from one sample in a study of blood T cell repertoires in COVID-19 (dated by TCRdb to the early 2020s). Libraries were constructed by the immunoSEQ multiplex PCR assay. TCRdb re-hosts the immuneACCESS table, in-frame sequences only. Its copies lack some clones; in the studies checked, an unresolved V gene accounts for under half of them, and the cause for the rest is not known. The sample table shows about 140,000 clones, and 85% are seen once. Of the sample, 2.5% to 3% is held by the ten largest clones. The sequenced sample consisted of peripheral blood. All receptors derive from a man aged 45-65 years with acute or convalescent COVID-19.

The chain uses TRBV3-1 (or the pseudogene TRBV3-2) and TRBJ1-1; 10 bases fit TRBD1. The germline gives CDR1 LGHDT, CDR2 YNNKEL (reference sequence). The CDR3 has 13 residues. J lost 4 bases, V lost 6 bases, and 2 bases had no gene match. CDR3 coding DNA: TGTGCCAGCAGGGACAGGGGGAGCACTGAAGCTTTCTTT. This encodes CASRDRGSTEAFF.

J is TRBJ2-1 and V is TRBV7-9; 9 bases align to TRBD2. Germline assignment: CDR1 SEHNR and CDR2 FQNEAQ (reference sequence). The CDR3 runs 15 residues. Germline trimming cut 1 base from V and 3 bases from J; bases unmatched to any gene: 1. The DNA of the CDR3 is TGTGCCAGCAGCTTAGGACTAGCGGACTACAATGAGCAGTTCTTC. Translating gives CASSLGLADYNEQFF. Using reference TRBV7-9 and TRBJ2-1 for the parts outside the CDR3, the full variable domain is DTGVSQNPRHKITKRGQNVTFRCDPISEHNRLYWYRQTLGQGPEFLTYFQNEAQLEKSRLLSDRFSAERPKGSFSTLEIQRTEQGDSAMYLCASSLGLADYNEQFFGPGTRLTVL.

This sequence joins TRBV6-1 and TRBJ2-3, with TRBD2 identical over 7 bases. The J segment lost 6 bases and the V segment lost 0 bases, leaving 6 bases of the junction unmatched. CDR3 size: 15 residues. CDR1 is MNHNS and CDR2 is SASEGT in the germline V gene. CDR3 residues: CASSEAVGGSDTQYF. In nucleotides, the CDR3 is TGTGCCAGCAGTGAAGCTGTGGGAGGGTCCGATACGCAGTATTTT.

This clone has only one observation. The DNA of the CDR3 is TGTGCCAGCAGCGAACAGGGGGCTATTGATGGCTACACCTTC. This translates into CASSEQGAIDGYTF. The chain carries TRBV28 and TRBJ1-2, with TRBD1 identical over 9 bases. CDR1 is MDHEN and CDR2 is SYDVKM in the germline V gene. This CDR3 has 14 amino acids. The V and J ends lost 6 bases and 6 bases, in that order; junction bases with no gene match: 8.

The V call is TRBV5-1, the J call TRBJ2-7; perhaps TRBD2 as D (5 bases). V gave up 2 bases and J gave up 0 bases, with 9 bases separating them. Germline V gene data show CDR1 as SGHRS and CDR2 as YFSETQ. The CDR3 runs to 14 residues. For the CDR3, the DNA is TGCGCCAGCAGCTTCCGTGAGGGCTCCTACGAGCAGTACTTC. Encoded protein: CASSFREGSYEQYF.